This T cell receptor beta chain is drawn from a study of blood T cell repertoires in COVID-19. Whole-study context: Collection of acute and convalescent COVID-19 samples took place in the United States, Italy and Spain. PBMCs, B-cell-depleted T cells, or T cells provided the cDNA or gDNA that made up the material.

Repertoires were generated with immunoSEQ multiplex PCR, while TCRdb's copy carries only in-frame clones and drops some. This table holds 200,000 to 250,000 clones, over 80% found once. Across about two dozen US areas, participants ranged in age from about 18 to 90 years. Participants' reported clinical history set cohort assignment. The sample comprised PBMCs or T cells enriched from blood (not recorded which). The sequence was collected from a man younger than 30 with acute COVID-19.

CDR3 residues: CASSVGTSTYNEQFF. CDR3 nucleotide sequence: TGTGCCAGCAGCGTAGGGACTAGTACCTACAATGAGCAGTTCTTC. V and J are TRBV9 and TRBJ2-1; 7 bases map to TRBD2. The V and J ends lost 0 bases and 2 bases, in that order; junction bases with no gene match: 2. Germline V lookup: CDR1 SGDLS, CDR2 YYNGEE. The CDR3 contains 15 residues.